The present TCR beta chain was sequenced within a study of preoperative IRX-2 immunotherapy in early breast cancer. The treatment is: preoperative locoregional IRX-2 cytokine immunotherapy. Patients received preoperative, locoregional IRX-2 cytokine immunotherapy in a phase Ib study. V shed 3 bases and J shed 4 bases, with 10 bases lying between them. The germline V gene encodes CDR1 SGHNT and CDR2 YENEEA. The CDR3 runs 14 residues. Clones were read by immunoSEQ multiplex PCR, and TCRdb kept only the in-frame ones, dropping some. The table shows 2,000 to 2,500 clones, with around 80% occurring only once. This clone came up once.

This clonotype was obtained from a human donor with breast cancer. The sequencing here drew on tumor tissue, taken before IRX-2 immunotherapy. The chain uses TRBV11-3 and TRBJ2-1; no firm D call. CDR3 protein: CASSLSYGYNEQFF. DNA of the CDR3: TGTGCCAGCAGCTTGTCGTACGGGTACAATGAGCAGTTCTTC.